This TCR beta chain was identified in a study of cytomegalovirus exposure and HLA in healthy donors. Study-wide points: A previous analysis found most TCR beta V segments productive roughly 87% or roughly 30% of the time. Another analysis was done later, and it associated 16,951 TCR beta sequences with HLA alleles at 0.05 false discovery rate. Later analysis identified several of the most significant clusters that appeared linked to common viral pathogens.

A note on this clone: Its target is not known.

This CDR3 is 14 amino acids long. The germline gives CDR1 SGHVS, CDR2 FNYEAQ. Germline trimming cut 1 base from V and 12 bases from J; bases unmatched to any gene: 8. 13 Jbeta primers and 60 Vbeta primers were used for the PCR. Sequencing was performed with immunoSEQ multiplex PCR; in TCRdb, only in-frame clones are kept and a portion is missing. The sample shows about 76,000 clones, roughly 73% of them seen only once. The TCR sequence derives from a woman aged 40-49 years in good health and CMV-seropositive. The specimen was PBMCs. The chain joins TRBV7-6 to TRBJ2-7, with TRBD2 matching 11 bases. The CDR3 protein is CASSLGVAGGQVYF. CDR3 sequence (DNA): TGTGCCAGCAGCTTAGGGGTAGCGGGAGGGCAAGTGTACTTC. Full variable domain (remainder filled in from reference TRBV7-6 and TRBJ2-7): GAGVSQSPRYKVTKRGQDVALRCDPISGHVSLYWYRQALGQGPEFLTYFNYEAQQDKSGLPNDRFSAERPEGSISTLTIQRTEQRDSAMYRCASSLGVAGGQVYFGPGTRLTVT.